A selection of T cell receptor beta chains follows, all from one sample in a study of blood T cell repertoires in COVID-19. Here immunoSEQ multiplex PCR was the method, and the copy in TCRdb shows in-frame clones only, minus some. This sample has over 200,000 clones, with approximately 90% found just once. Source material: peripheral blood. The receptors here all came from a man aged 35 to 55 with acute or convalescent COVID-19. Each CDR3 is given with its conserved first and last residue. A D gene is named only where the DNA matches it firmly. A clone size is listed for some rows: how often the clone was seen (once, few, many), or a class if it is expanded.

-	TRBV21-1	TRBJ1-2	-	CASSNRTSRDQDGYTF	TGTGCCAGCAGCAATAGAACCTCCAGGGATCAGGATGGCTACACCTTC
TRBD1	TRBV5-1	TRBJ1-2	-	CASSVRGQIYGYTF	TGCGCCAGCAGTGTCAGGGGGCAAATCTATGGCTACACCTTC
-	TRBV3-1/TRBV3-2	TRBJ1-6	-	CASSHAPGTSNSPLHF	TGTGCCAGCAGCCACGCCCCCGGGACAAGTAATTCACCCCTCCACTTT
TRBD1	TRBV7-8	TRBJ2-1	-	CASSSPRTGYDNEQFF	TGTGCCAGCAGCTCCCCCCGGACAGGGTACGACAATGAGCAGTTCTTC
-	TRBV30	TRBJ2-5	few	CAWSPGAQETQYF	TGTGCCTGGAGTCCAGGTGCCCAAGAGACCCAGTACTTC
TRBD2	TRBV11-3	TRBJ2-1	few	CASSLESTSGSYNEQFF	TGTGCCAGCAGCTTAGAATCGACTAGCGGCTCCTACAATGAGCAGTTCTTC
TRBD2	TRBV5-1	TRBJ2-7	-	CASSLGGGNLYEQYF	TGCGCCAGCAGCTTGGGGGGAGGGAACCTCTACGAGCAGTACTTC
-	TRBV4-3	TRBJ2-3	-	CASSQRGGSSTDTQYF	TGCGCCAGCAGCCAACGAGGCGGTTCTAGCACAGATACGCAGTATTTT
-	TRBV6-5	TRBJ1-2	-	CASIEPGFYGYTF	TGTGCCAGCATCGAGCCAGGGTTCTATGGCTACACCTTC
-	TRBV11-1	TRBJ1-6	few	CASSLRGNNSPLHF	TGTGCCAGCAGCTTAAGGGGGAATAATTCACCCCTCCACTTT
-	TRBV19	TRBJ1-1	-	CASNGWTEAFF	TGTGCCAGTAACGGTTGGACTGAAGCTTTCTTT
-	TRBV7-9	TRBJ1-1	-	CASSLANRNTEAFF	TGTGCCAGCAGCTTAGCTAACAGGAACACTGAAGCTTTCTTT
-	TRBV14	TRBJ2-7	-	CASSQESGGGYEQYF	TGTGCCAGCAGCCAAGAGAGTGGTGGCGGCTACGAGCAGTACTTC
-	TRBV3-1/TRBV3-2	TRBJ2-2	-	CASSRYAGELFF	TGTGCCAGCAGCCGCTACGCCGGGGAGCTGTTTTTT
-	TRBV20-1	TRBJ2-7	-	CSASSGGVEQYF	TGCAGTGCTAGTTCCGGCGGGGTCGAGCAGTACTTC
-	TRBV11-2	TRBJ1-1	-	CASSLDPPAGTVNTEAFF	TGTGCCAGCAGCTTAGATCCCCCGGCGGGGACGGTGAACACTGAAGCTTTCTTT
-	TRBV3-1/TRBV3-2	TRBJ1-4	-	CASSTSTAFNEKLFF	TGTGCCAGCAGCACATCGACAGCCTTTAATGAAAAACTGTTTTTT
TRBD2	TRBV7-9	TRBJ2-7	-	CASSSLAGGPPYEQYF	TGTGCCAGCAGCTCCTTAGCGGGAGGGCCCCCCTACGAGCAGTACTTC
-	TRBV12-2	TRBJ2-7	-	CASLGEKENEQYF	TGTGCAAGTTTAGGGGAAAAAGAAAACGAGCAGTACTTC
-	TRBV11-2	TRBJ2-2	-	CASSLEAGLYTGELFF	TGTGCCAGCAGCTTAGAGGCGGGACTCTACACCGGGGAGCTGTTTTTT
-	TRBV12-3/TRBV12-4	TRBJ2-1	-	CASSFIRVEQFF	TGTGCCAGCAGTTTCATTAGAGTTGAGCAGTTCTTC
TRBD2	TRBV29-1	TRBJ2-2	-	CSVETHSGRADGELFF	TGCAGCGTTGAAACCCATAGCGGGAGGGCCGACGGGGAGCTGTTTTTT
-	TRBV3-1/TRBV3-2	TRBJ1-2	-	CASSQISGGRENYGYTF	TGTGCCAGCAGCCAAATAAGCGGGGGGCGAGAAAACTATGGCTACACCTTC
TRBD1	TRBV6-5	TRBJ1-1	-	CAIQGALHDEAFF	TGTGCCATCCAGGGGGCCCTCCACGATGAAGCTTTCTTT
TRBD1	TRBV4-2	TRBJ1-4	-	CASSQADRVQYEKLFF	TGTGCCAGCAGCCAAGCGGACAGGGTGCAGTATGAAAAACTGTTTTTT
-	TRBV5-6	TRBJ2-5	-	CASSFGETQYF	TGTGCCAGCAGCTTCGGAGAGACCCAGTACTTC
TRBD2	TRBV5-1	TRBJ2-3	-	CASSLGGLAGGEDTQYF	TGCGCCAGCAGCTTGGGGGGACTAGCGGGAGGAGAAGATACGCAGTATTTT
-	TRBV27	TRBJ2-2	-	CASRRLTGLGELFF	TGTGCCAGCAGAAGATTAACAGGGCTGGGGGAGCTGTTTTTT
-	TRBV6-6	TRBJ1-6	-	CASSTLGNSPLHF	TGTGCCAGCAGTACTCTAGGAAATTCACCCCTCCACTTT
TRBD1	TRBV23-1	TRBJ1-1	-	CASSQPPPGQGGLNTEAFF	TGCGCCAGCAGTCAGCCCCCCCCGGGACAGGGGGGTCTGAACACTGAAGCTTTCTTT
-	TRBV18	TRBJ1-1	-	CASSPQNRNTEAFF	TGTGCCAGCTCACCGCAGAACAGGAACACTGAAGCTTTCTTT
-	TRBV9	TRBJ1-1	-	CASSVAVEGVEAFF	TGTGCCAGCAGCGTTGCGGTCGAGGGGGTTGAAGCTTTCTTT
-	TRBV4-3	TRBJ2-1	-	CASSPGVTYNEQFF	TGCGCCAGCAGCCCGGGGGTTACCTACAATGAGCAGTTCTTC